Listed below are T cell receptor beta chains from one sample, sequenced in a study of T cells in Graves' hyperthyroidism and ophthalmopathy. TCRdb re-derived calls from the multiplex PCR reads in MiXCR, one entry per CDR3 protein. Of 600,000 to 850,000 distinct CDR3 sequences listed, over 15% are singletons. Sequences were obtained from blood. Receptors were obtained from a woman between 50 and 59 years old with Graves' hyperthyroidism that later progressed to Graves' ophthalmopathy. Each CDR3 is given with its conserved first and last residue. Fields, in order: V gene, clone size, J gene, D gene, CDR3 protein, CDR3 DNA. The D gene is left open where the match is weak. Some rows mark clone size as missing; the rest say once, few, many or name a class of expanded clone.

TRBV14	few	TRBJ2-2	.	CASSQGVAITGELFF	TGTGCCAGCAGCCAAGGAGTAGCTATCACCGGGGAGCTGTTTTTT
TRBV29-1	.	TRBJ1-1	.	CSVEPTGNEGPEAFF	TGCAGCGTTGAGCCGACAGGAAATGAGGGCCCTGAAGCTTTCTTT
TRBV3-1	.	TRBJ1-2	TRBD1	CASSPSTGTGDYGYTF	TGTGCCAGCAGCCCGAGCACCGGGACAGGGGATTATGGCTACACCTTC
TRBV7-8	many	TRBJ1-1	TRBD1	CASSYHEQGFYTEAFF	TGTGCCAGCAGCTATCACGAACAGGGGTTTTACACTGAAGCTTTCTTT
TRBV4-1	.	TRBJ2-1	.	CASSQDSFRGLSYNEQFF	TGCGCCAGCAGCCAAGATAGCTTTCGGGGTCTGTCCTACAATGAGCAGTTCTTC
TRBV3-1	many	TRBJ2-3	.	CASSQDPGGAESDTQYF	TGTGCCAGCAGCCAAGATCCTGGAGGGGCGGAGTCAGATACGCAGTATTTT
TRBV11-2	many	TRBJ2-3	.	CASSTSPVDTQYF	TGTGCCAGCAGCACCTCACCGGTGGATACGCAGTATTTT
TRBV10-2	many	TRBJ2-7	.	CASSDGDGTPEQYF	TGCGCCAGCAGTGATGGGGACGGGACCCCTGAGCAGTACTTC
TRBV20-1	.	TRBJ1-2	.	CSARTAIYGYTF	TGCAGTGCAAGAACAGCAATCTATGGCTACACCTTC
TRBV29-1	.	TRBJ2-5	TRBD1	CSGGQGAMETQYF	TGCAGCGGGGGACAGGGGGCTATGGAGACCCAGTACTTC
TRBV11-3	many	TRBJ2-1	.	CASSTTGYNEQFF	TGTGCCAGCAGCACCACAGGTTACAATGAGCAGTTCTTC
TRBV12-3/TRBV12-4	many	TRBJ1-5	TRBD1	CASSGQVNSNQPQHF	TGTGCCAGCAGCGGACAGGTCAACAGCAATCAGCCCCAGCATTTT
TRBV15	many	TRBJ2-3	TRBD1	CATSRDLQGGTDTQYF	TGTGCCACCAGCAGAGATCTACAGGGGGGAACAGATACGCAGTATTTT